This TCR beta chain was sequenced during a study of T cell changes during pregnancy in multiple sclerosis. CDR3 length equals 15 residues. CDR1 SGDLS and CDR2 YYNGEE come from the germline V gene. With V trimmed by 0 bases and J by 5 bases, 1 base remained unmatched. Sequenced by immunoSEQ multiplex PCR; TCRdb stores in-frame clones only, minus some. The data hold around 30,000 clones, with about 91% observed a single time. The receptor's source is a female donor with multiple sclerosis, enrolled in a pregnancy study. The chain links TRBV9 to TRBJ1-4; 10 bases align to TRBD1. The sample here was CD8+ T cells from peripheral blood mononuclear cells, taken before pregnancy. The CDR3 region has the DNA TGTGCCAGCAGCGTAGGGGGACAGGGGAATGAAAAACTGTTTTTT. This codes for CASSVGGQGNEKLFF.